These 17 T cell receptor beta chains came from one sample sequenced in a study of T cell changes during pregnancy in multiple sclerosis. Clones were sequenced by immunoSEQ multiplex PCR, and TCRdb holds only the in-frame ones, with some missing. The sample has about 40,000 clones, approximately 92% seen once. Here the sequenced sample was CD4+ T cells from peripheral blood mononuclear cells, taken in the third trimester of pregnancy. Source of these receptors: a female donor with multiple sclerosis, enrolled in a pregnancy study.

The chain joins TRBV5-6 to TRBJ2-1, with D unclear. The CDR3 is 14 residues long. V was pared by 4 bases and J by 7 bases, with 15 bases between. Per germline, CDR1 SGHDT and CDR2 YYEEEE. For the CDR3, the DNA is TGTGCCAGCAGCCCCCGACTCCCCCAGAATGAGCAGTTCTTC. This translates into CASSPRLPQNEQFF.

The V call is TRBV14, the J call TRBJ2-1; no clear D. Trimming shortened V by 1 base and J by 9 bases, and 10 bases separated the two germline ends. Germline CDR1 is SGHDN and CDR2 is FVKESK. The CDR3 is made up of 13 amino acids. CDR3 coding DNA: TGTGCCAGCAGCCAAGCCCTTCTGAGTGAGCAGTTCTTC. It translates to CASSQALLSEQFF.

The chain uses TRBV5-6 and TRBJ2-5; possible D gene TRBD1, 5 bases. There are 15 residues in the CDR3. Germline V gives CDR1 SGHDT, CDR2 YYEEEE. V was cut by 1 base and J by 5 bases, with 15 bases left in between. The chain's CDR3 is CASSLRGPSGETQYF. Here the CDR3 DNA reads TGTGCCAGCAGCTTGAGGGGCCCGTCTGGCGAGACCCAGTACTTC.

The chain links TRBV6-4 to TRBJ1-2; D call uncertain. Between the trimmed V and J ends, which lost 2 bases and 0 bases, there was a span of 31 bases. The V gene's germline CDR1 is MRHNA and CDR2 SNTAGT. The CDR3 extends over 22 amino acids. CDR3 sequence reads: CASSDLRRVSVNGILANYGYTF. In DNA, the CDR3 is TGTGCCAGCAGTGACCTCCGGCGGGTTAGTGTGAACGGAATTTTAGCTAACTATGGCTACACCTTC.

The CDR3 DNA is TGTGCCAGCAGTTTAGGGGGGGGACAGGGGCGGAGGCAGCCCCAGCATTTT. Its protein product is CASSLGGGQGRRQPQHF. The chain has TRBV28 and TRBJ1-5; 10 bases match TRBD1. Germline V CDR1 and CDR2: MDHEN, SYDVKM. J lost 7 bases, V lost 2 bases, and 11 bases had no gene match. CDR3 length: 17 amino acids.

J is TRBJ2-1 and V is TRBV15; D is possibly TRBD2 (7 bases). V dropped 0 bases and J dropped 7 bases, with 22 bases sitting between them. Germline V lookup: CDR1 LNHNV, CDR2 YYDKDF (reference sequence). CDR3 size: 18 residues. CDR3: CATSRDVTRGRGLNEQFF. CDR3 coding DNA: TGTGCCACCAGCAGAGATGTCACCCGGGGGCGGGGGTTGAATGAGCAGTTCTTC.

The chain employs TRBV2 and TRBJ1-2; D perhaps matches TRBD1 (5 bases). The V end lost 7 bases, the J end lost 5 bases, and 20 bases lay between the germline ends. Looked up from germline, CDR1 is SNHLY and CDR2 is FYNNEI. The CDR3 is 15 amino acids. CDR3 sequence reads: CASTSGGTIRYGYTF. CDR3 bases: TGTGCCAGCACTAGCGGGGGGACGATTAGGTATGGCTACACCTTC. The full variable domain, in which reference TRBV2 and TRBJ1-2 provide the parts outside the CDR3, is EPEVTQTPSHQVTQMGQEVILRCVPISNHLYFYWYRQILGQKVEFLVSFYNNEISEKSEIFDDQFSVERPDGSNFTLKIRSTKLEDSAMYFCASTSGGTIRYGYTFGSGTRLTVV.

This clone has more than one count but fewer than ten. The same CDR3 arises from other DNA sequences in this sample as well. The CDR3 loop reads CASSARTSGRANEQFF. CDR3 coding DNA: TGTGCCAGCAGTGCCAGGACTAGCGGAAGGGCTAATGAGCAGTTCTTC. The chain recombines TRBV6-1 with TRBJ2-1, with 10 bases aligning to TRBD2. Germline trimming cut 4 bases from V and 7 bases from J; bases unmatched to any gene: 10. This CDR3 spans 16 amino acids. The V gene's germline CDR1 is MNHNS and CDR2 SASEGT.

This rearrangement joins TRBV2 to TRBJ2-1, with TRBD2 matching 11 bases. The germline gives CDR1 SNHLY, CDR2 FYNNEI. The CDR3 extends over 15 amino acids. Trimming removed 8 bases from V and 4 bases from J; junction bases left unmatched: 7. For the CDR3, the DNA is TGTGCCAGCTCAGGGCTAGCGGGGGGATACAATGAGCAGTTCTTC. Amino acid sequence: CASSGLAGGYNEQFF.

This sequence joins TRBV28 and TRBJ1-1; 7 bases map to TRBD1. CDR1 is MDHEN and CDR2 is SYDVKM in the germline V gene. V trimming: 8 bases; J trimming: 3 bases; junction bases outside the gene matches: 9. CDR3 size: 14 residues. The CDR3 region has the DNA TGTGCCAGCCGGTTAACAGGGGTATACACTGAAGCTTTCTTT. Its protein is CASRLTGVYTEAFF. Full variable domain (remainder filled in from reference TRBV28 and TRBJ1-1): DVKVTQSSRYLVKRTGEKVFLECVQDMDHENMFWYRQDPGLGLRLIYFSYDVKMKEKGDIPEGYSVSREKKERFSLILESASTNQTSMYLCASRLTGVYTEAFFGQGTRLTVV.

J is TRBJ1-5 and V is TRBV5-1; D is possibly TRBD1 (5 bases). V was trimmed by 7 bases and J by 1 base, leaving 18 bases between them. The germline CDR1 and CDR2 sequences are SGHRS and YFSETQ. This CDR3 is built from 16 residues. CDR3 sequence: CASALGSGGSNQPQHF. The CDR3 nucleotides read TGCGCCAGCGCTCTAGGAAGCGGGGGGAGCAATCAGCCCCAGCATTTT. The variable domain in full, completed from reference TRBV5-1 and TRBJ1-5, reads KAGVTQTPRYLIKTRGQQVTLSCSPISGHRSVSWYQQTPGQGLQFLFEYFSETQRNKGNFPGRFSGRQFSNSRSEMNVSTLELGDSALYLCASALGSGGSNQPQHFGDGTRLSIL.

The chain is built from TRBV9 and TRBJ2-2; 8 bases are a match to TRBD2. V lost 3 bases, J lost 1 base, and 8 bases stayed unmatched. CDR1 and CDR2 from the germline V gene are SGDLS and YYNGEE. This CDR3 spans 17 amino acids. The CDR3 bases are TGTGCCAGCAGCGGGACCCCGGGACTAGAGAACACCGGGGAGCTGTTTTTT. Protein sequence: CASSGTPGLENTGELFF.

The chain has TRBV7-6 and TRBJ2-2, with TRBD2 matching 15 bases. Trimming removed 6 bases from V and 6 bases from J; junction bases left unmatched: 11. CDR3 length: 18 amino acids. Germline CDR1 is SGHVS and CDR2 is FNYEAQ. The CDR3 nucleotides are TGTGCCAGCAGAACACTCACCGGACTAGCGGGAGGGCCCGGGGAGCTGTTTTTT. Encoded protein: CASRTLTGLAGGPGELFF.

Concerning this clone itself: Other nucleotide sequences from this sample produce the same CDR3. CDR3 protein: CASSRQGSSYNEQFF. The CDR3 DNA follows: TGTGCCAGCAGTAGACAGGGAAGCTCCTACAATGAGCAGTTCTTC. The J gene is TRBJ2-1, the V gene TRBV6-5; 7 bases are a match to TRBD1. CDR1 and CDR2 (germline): MNHEY, SVGAGI. After removal of 5 bases from V and 0 bases from J, the junction contained 4 bases not matched to a gene. The CDR3 runs 15 residues.

The CDR3 protein is CASSRQGAHGAFF. Here the CDR3 DNA reads TGTGCCAGTAGTCGACAGGGGGCGCACGGAGCTTTCTTT. The rearrangement joins TRBV19 to TRBJ1-1, with 10 bases identical to TRBD1. The germline V gene has CDR1 LNHDA and CDR2 SQIVND (reference sequence). The CDR3 spans 13 residues. J lost 10 bases, V lost 5 bases, and 7 bases had no gene match.

The chain combines TRBV19 with TRBJ1-4; D possibly corresponds to TRBD1 (6 bases). The germline V gene has CDR1 LNHDA and CDR2 SQIVND (reference sequence). V lost 8 bases, J lost 7 bases, and 20 bases lay in between. The CDR3 is 15 amino acids. CDR3 nucleotide sequence: TGTGCCAGTGACGCCAGGGGCCGGGGTAGTGAAAAACTGTTTTTT. Protein: CASDARGRGSEKLFF.

V usage is TRBV29-1 and J usage is TRBJ2-7; no clear D. V was clipped by 1 base and J by 3 bases, with 10 bases between them. Germline CDR1 is SQVTM and CDR2 is ANQGSEA. This CDR3 is built from 13 residues. The CDR3 nucleotides read TGCAGCGTTGAAGGTGAGCTCGGCTACGAGCAGTACTTC. Translating gives CSVEGELGYEQYF.